The entry below describes one TCR beta chain. TCRdb analysed the reads with MiXCR anew, one entry per CDR3 protein. Here the sample spans hundreds of thousands of distinct CDR3 sequences, 20% to 25% being singletons. Germline values: CDR1 MNHEY, CDR2 SVGEGT. The CDR3 runs to 13 residues. V was clipped by 5 bases and J by 9 bases; unmatched bases: 5. The data were taken from a study of T cell repertoires in cytomegalovirus infection. The clonotype originates from a human donor in good health (CMV status not recorded). Some clones in this sample may be carry-over from other donors' samples. The genes are TRBV6-2 or TRBV6-3 and TRBJ2-2; TRBD1 matches at 8 bases. The specimen was CD8+ T cells from PBMCs. DNA for the CDR3: TGTGCCAGCAGTGGACAGGGTGTCTGGGAGCTGTTTTTT. Translated: CASSGQGVWELFF.